This T cell receptor (beta chain) originates from a study of T cell clonality in common variable immunodeficiency. Study outcomes and limitations: Compared with healthy controls, CVID subjects showed increased TCRbeta clonality, mostly in about a third.

Blood samples were heparinized, 5 to 8 ml per donor. A few counts support this clone. Its antigen is unidentified. The read falls 3 residues short of the CDR3 end, and the missing part is taken from the germline J gene. Control and CVID samples contributed equal amounts of genomic DNA. Some clones are missing from TCRdb's copy, which holds only in-frame ones; the method was immunoSEQ multiplex PCR. The record shows about 37,000 clones for this sample, with no singletons present. Germline values: CDR1 WSHSY, CDR2 SAAADI. Trimming removed 8 bases from V and 6 bases from J, with 17 bases in between. CDR3 size: 15 residues.

The chain recombines TRBV10-2 with TRBJ1-6; D perhaps matches TRBD1 (6 bases). Specimen: peripheral blood mononuclear cells. This receptor was identified in a person between 18 and 70 years old in good health. CDR3: CASARGGGGNSPLHF. The covered CDR3 bases are TGCGCCAGCGCAAGGGGTGGAGGGGGTAATTCACCC.